One and the same sample provided the 13 T cell receptor beta chains below, sequenced in a study of regulatory T cells in long-lasting Graves disease (dated by TCRdb to 2020 to 2023). The time point label, as the study defines it: persistent/refractory GD, antithyroid drugs over 5 years with positive TRAb. RNA was extracted from PBMCs in TRIzol for both TCR sequencing and RNA sequencing. The method behind the library was multiplex PCR. The sequencing machine was an Illumina HiSeq 4000. TCR beta libraries were built with iRepertoire HTBI primers and Arm-PCR amplification of CDR3 regions. TCRdb trimmed the raw reads at Q25, called clones with MiXCR and kept productive beta chains. One record per CDR3 amino acid sequence lists the most common genes and DNA. Here the sample has about half a million distinct CDR3 sequences; roughly 22% occur a single time. In total, the top ten clones hold around 13% of the sample.

The source was peripheral blood mononuclear cells (PBMCs), collected when the disease was refractory, from a patient treated with antithyroid drugs. The receptor set was obtained from a female donor with Graves disease.

At least ten counts were recorded for this clonotype. V gene TRBV12-3 or TRBV12-4 combines with J gene TRBJ1-5; no definite D call. Trimming took 4 bases from V and 11 from J, leaving 15 bases between them. The CDR3 is 13 residues long. CDR3 region: CASSSDLTRAQHF. In nucleotides, the CDR3 is TGTGCCAGCAGTTCGGACTTGACGAGGGCCCAGCATTTT.

CDR3 protein: CSAPPGQGTSPQHF. Written as DNA, the CDR3 is TGCAGTGCACCCCCGGGACAGGGGACTTCGCCCCAGCATTTT. J is TRBJ1-5 and V is TRBV20-1; 10 nucleotides match TRBD1. The CDR3 extends over 14 amino acids. The V gene end was trimmed by 6 bases and the J gene end by 9 bases; junction bases not matched to a gene: 11. Germline-derived CDR1 and CDR2 are DFQATT and SNEGSKA (reference sequence).

Notes on this clonotype: Given a much more abundant clone one base away, this may be a read error. V usage is TRBV11-2 and J usage is TRBJ2-7; tentatively, D is TRBD2 (6 bases). This CDR3 is built from 15 residues. The germline V gene has CDR1 SGHAT and CDR2 FQNNGV. Trimming pared 11 bases from V and 6 bases from J, leaving 26 bases between. The CDR3 loop is CAGTIRDSSPSEQYF. CDR3 in DNA: TGTGCCGGCACCATCAGGGACTCCTCCCCCTCCGAGCAGTACTTC.

CDR3 sequence: CASIAGAYYGYTF. The CDR3 nucleotides read TGTGCCAGTATCGCCGGGGCCTACTATGGCTACACCTTC. The chain employs TRBV19 and TRBJ1-2; D is perhaps TRBD1 (5 bases). V was shortened by 7 bases and J by 3 bases, with 12 bases between the two germline ends. This CDR3 comprises 13 residues. Germline V gene data show CDR1 as LNHDA and CDR2 as SQIVND (reference sequence).

The chain couples TRBV3-1 to TRBJ2-2; weak D call: TRBD1 (6 bases). The CDR3 consists of 16 residues. With 4 bases removed from V and 5 bases from J, the gap between germline ends came to 17 bases. Germline V gene data show CDR1 as LGHDT and CDR2 as YNNKEL (reference sequence). The CDR3 nucleotides are TGTGCCAGCAGCCTGCAGGACAGCCCGATGACCGGGGAGCTGTTTTTT. Translated, it gives CASSLQDSPMTGELFF.

This clonotype was seen many times. The chain couples TRBV2 to TRBJ1-1, with 7 bases aligning to TRBD1. V was clipped by 0 bases and J by 13 bases; unmatched bases: 8. The CDR3 length is 13 residues. Germline assignment: CDR1 SNHLY and CDR2 FYNNEI. The chain's CDR3 is CASSEARGQPGFF. The CDR3 nucleotides read TGTGCCAGCAGTGAAGCGAGGGGACAGCCGGGTTTCTTT.

This clonotype was recorded many times. The chain combines TRBV28 with TRBJ1-2; 8 bases line up with TRBD1. V shed 6 bases and J 6 bases; nucleotides not matched to a gene: 9. This CDR3 region has 14 residues. Looked up from germline, CDR1 is MDHEN and CDR2 is SYDVKM. The CDR3 coding sequence is TGTGCCAGCAGATCCGGACAGGGTGCGGATGGCTACACCTTC. Translating it yields CASRSGQGADGYTF.

This clonotype was counted many times. One junction end does not reproduce the germline sequence, and a read error may be involved. CDR3 amino acids: CASRLGLAGGGEQYF. DNA for the CDR3: TGTGCCAGCAGGTTAGGACTAGCGGGAGGAGGCGAGCAGTACTTC. V usage is TRBV7-6 and J usage is TRBJ2-7; the match to TRBD2 covers 14 bases. The CDR3 contains 15 residues. The germline V gene encodes CDR1 SGHVS and CDR2 FNYEAQ.

This chain connects TRBV14 to TRBJ2-7, with 7 bases aligning to TRBD2. Germline CDR1 reads SGHDN; CDR2 reads FVKESK. This CDR3 has 17 amino acids. V shed 4 bases, J shed 3 bases, and the junction held 15 bases outside the gene matches. The CDR3 DNA is TGTGCCAGCAGCCCCCGCGCACGGGCTAGCGGAATCTACGAGCAGTACTTC. It specifies CASSPRARASGIYEQYF. Complete variable domain (other parts from reference TRBV14 and TRBJ2-7): EAGVTQFPSHSVIEKGQTVTLRCDPISGHDNLYWYRRVMGKEIKFLLHFVKESKQDESGMPNNRFLAERTGGTYSTLKVQPAELEDSGVYFCASSPRARASGIYEQYFGPGTRLTVT.

The chain links TRBV20-1 to TRBJ1-5, with 8 nucleotides matching TRBD1. CDR1 is DFQATT and CDR2 is SNEGSKA in the germline V gene (reference sequence). The CDR3 contains 15 residues. The trim removed 5 bases at V and 0 bases at J, leaving 6 bases unmatched. The CDR3 DNA is TGCAGTGCTGGGACAGGCCTCATTAGCAATCAGCCCCAGCATTTT. Protein: CSAGTGLISNQPQHF.

CDR3 sequence (DNA): TGCGCCAGCACACAAGGAGACGCCTCCTACGAGCAGTACTTC. It codes for CASTQGDASYEQYF. The rearrangement links TRBV5-1 to TRBJ2-7; D gene uncertain. CDR3 length: 14 amino acids. Trimming removed 6 bases at V and 0 bases at J, with 13 bases between. Germline V gives CDR1 SGHRS, CDR2 YFSETQ.

Ten or more counts support this clonotype. The genes are TRBV6-5 and TRBJ2-7; D gene ambiguous. The germline V gene encodes CDR1 MNHEY and CDR2 SVGAGI. Trimming removed 2 bases from V and 0 bases from J, with 5 bases in between. The CDR3 is 13 amino acids. This CDR3 is CASSYKSSYEQYF. CDR3 DNA: TGTGCCAGCAGTTACAAAAGCTCCTACGAGCAGTACTTC.

A few counts support this clonotype. V usage is TRBV27 and J usage is TRBJ2-5; possible D gene TRBD1, 6 bases. Germline V gives CDR1 MNHEY, CDR2 SMNVEV (reference sequence). The V end was cut by 5 bases, the J end by 4 bases, with 17 bases between. CDR3 length equals 15 residues. CDR3 region: CASSLPGQGRETQYF. CDR3 bases: TGTGCCAGCAGTCTGCCCGGTCAGGGGCGAGAGACCCAGTACTTC.